This T cell receptor beta chain was observed in a study of T-cell memory formation after mild COVID-19. Findings and limits, study-wide: Pre-infection memory harbored some responding clones, suggesting cross-reactive memory joined. Clones that contracted from day 15 to 85 were balanced CD4/CD8, while later expanders leaned CD4+.

Libraries for TCRalpha and TCRbeta carried sample barcodes and unique molecular identifiers via 5'RACE. One entry per CDR3 protein results from TCRdb running MiXCR on the 5' RACE reads. Of 430,000 or so distinct CDR3 sequences listed, around a quarter are singletons. This clonotype was counted between two and nine times. The target antigen is unknown. In germline, CDR1 is MNHNY, CDR2 SVGAGI (reference sequence). This CDR3 is 17 amino acids long. The trim removed 6 bases at V and 5 bases at J, leaving 12 bases unmatched. The receptor was isolated from an adult woman who had mild COVID-19 (a few samples of this study predate the infection). Cell type and time point are not known. V usage is TRBV6-6 and J usage is TRBJ2-5; 13 bases align to TRBD2. Sample: PBMCs or a T cell subset sorted from them (not recorded which). CDR3 loop: CASRRRVQGLAGETQYF. DNA of the CDR3: TGTGCCAGCAGACGACGCGTACAGGGACTAGCGGGGGAGACCCAGTACTTC.